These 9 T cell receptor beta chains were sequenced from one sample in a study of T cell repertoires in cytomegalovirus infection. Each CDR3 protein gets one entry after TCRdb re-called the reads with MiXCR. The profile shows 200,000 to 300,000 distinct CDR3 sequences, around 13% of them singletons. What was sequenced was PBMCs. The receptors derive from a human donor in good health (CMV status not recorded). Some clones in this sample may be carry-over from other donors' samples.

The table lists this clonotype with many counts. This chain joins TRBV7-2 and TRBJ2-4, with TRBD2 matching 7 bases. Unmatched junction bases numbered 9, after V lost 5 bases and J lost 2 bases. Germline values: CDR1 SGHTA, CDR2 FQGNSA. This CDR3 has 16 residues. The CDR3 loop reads CASSPLREGTKNIQYF. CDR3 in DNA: TGTGCCAGCAGCCCCCTCAGGGAGGGGACCAAAAACATTCAGTACTTC. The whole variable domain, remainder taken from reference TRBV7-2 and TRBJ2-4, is GAGVSQSPSNKVTEKGKDVELRCDPISGHTALYWYRQSLGQGLEFLIYFQGNSAPDKSGLPSDRFSAERTGGSVSTLTIQRTQQEDSAVYLCASSPLREGTKNIQYFGAGTRLSVL.

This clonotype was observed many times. CDR3 coding DNA: TGTGCCAGCAGCCAAGCGATCCCGGGACTAGCGGGATCCGGAAATGAGCAGTTCTTC. Its translation is CASSQAIPGLAGSGNEQFF. V gene TRBV14 combines with J gene TRBJ2-1, with 13 nucleotides matching TRBD2. The germline V gene encodes CDR1 SGHDN and CDR2 FVKESK. V was pared by 1 base and J by 7 bases, with 13 bases of the junction left unmatched. The length of the CDR3 is 19 residues.

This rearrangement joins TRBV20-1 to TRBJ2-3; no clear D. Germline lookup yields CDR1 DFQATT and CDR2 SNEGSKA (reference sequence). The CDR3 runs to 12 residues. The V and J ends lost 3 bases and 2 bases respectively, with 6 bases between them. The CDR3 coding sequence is TGCAGTGCTAGGCTATCCACAGATACGCAGTATTTT. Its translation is CSARLSTDTQYF.

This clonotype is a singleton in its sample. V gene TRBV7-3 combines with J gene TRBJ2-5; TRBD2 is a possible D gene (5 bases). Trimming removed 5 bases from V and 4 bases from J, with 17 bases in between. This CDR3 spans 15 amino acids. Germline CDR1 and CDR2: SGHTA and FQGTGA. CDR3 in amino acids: CASSVTPGSGETQYF. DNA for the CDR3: TGTGCCAGCAGCGTGACGCCGGGGTCGGGAGAGACCCAGTACTTC.

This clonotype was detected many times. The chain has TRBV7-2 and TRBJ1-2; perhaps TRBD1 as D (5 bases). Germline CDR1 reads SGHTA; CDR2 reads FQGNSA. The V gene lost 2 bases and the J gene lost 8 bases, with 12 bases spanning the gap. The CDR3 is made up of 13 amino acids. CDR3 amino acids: CASSLWQGGGYTF. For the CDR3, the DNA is TGTGCCAGCAGCTTATGGCAGGGCGGAGGCTACACCTTC.

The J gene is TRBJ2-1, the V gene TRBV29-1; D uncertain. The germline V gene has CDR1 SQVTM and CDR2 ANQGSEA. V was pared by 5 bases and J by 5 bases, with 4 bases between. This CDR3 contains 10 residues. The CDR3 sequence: CSVYHNEQFF. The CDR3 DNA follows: TGCAGCGTTTACCACAATGAGCAGTTCTTC.

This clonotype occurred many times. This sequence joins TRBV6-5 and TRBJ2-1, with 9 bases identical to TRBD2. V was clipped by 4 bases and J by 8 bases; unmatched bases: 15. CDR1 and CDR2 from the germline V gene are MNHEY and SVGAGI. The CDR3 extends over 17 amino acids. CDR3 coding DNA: TGTGCCAGCAGTTCCGCCTTGATAGCGGGAGAGGTAGATGAGCAGTTCTTC. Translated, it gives CASSSALIAGEVDEQFF.

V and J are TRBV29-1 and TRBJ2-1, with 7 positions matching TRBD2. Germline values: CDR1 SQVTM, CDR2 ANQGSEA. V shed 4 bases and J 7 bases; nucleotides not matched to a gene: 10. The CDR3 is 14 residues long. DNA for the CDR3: TGCAGCGTTGCGGCGGGAGCCACGGGGAATGAGCAGTTCTTC. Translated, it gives CSVAAGATGNEQFF.

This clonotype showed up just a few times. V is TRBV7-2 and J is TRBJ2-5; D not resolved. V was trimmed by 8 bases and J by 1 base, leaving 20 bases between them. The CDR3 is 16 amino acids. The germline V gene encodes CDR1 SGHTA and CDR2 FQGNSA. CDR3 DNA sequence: TGTGCCAGCGCCTGGGCGGCAGGCCTCCTCCAAGAGACCCAGTACTTC. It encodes CASAWAAGLLQETQYF.